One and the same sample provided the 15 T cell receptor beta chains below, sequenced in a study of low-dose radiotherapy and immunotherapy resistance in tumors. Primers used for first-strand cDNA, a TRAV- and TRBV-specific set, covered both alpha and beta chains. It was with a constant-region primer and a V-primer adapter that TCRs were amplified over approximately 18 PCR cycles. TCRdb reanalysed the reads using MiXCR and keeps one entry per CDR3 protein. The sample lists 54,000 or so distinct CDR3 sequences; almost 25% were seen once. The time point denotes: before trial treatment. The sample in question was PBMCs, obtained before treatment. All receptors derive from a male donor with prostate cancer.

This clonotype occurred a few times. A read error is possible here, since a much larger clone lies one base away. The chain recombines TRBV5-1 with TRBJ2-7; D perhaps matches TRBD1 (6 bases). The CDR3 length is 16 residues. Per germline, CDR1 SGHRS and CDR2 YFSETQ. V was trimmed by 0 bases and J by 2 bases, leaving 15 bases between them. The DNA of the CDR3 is TGCGCCAGCAGCTTGGGGTGGCCGGACAGCACCTACGAGCAGTACTTC. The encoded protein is CASSLGWPDSTYEQYF. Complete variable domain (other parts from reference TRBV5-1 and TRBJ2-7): KAGVTQTPRYLIKTRGQQVTLSCSPISGHRSVSWYQQTPGQGLQFLFEYFSETQRNKGNFPGRFSGRQFSNSRSEMNVSTLELGDSALYLCASSLGWPDSTYEQYFGPGTRLTVT.

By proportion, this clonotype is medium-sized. The CDR3 spells CASSGAGSNEKLFF. The CDR3 coding sequence is TGTGCCAGCAGCGGCGCGGGGTCTAATGAAAAACTGTTTTTT. The chain carries TRBV7-9 and TRBJ1-4; D unclear. The CDR3 has 14 amino acids. Looked up from germline, CDR1 is SEHNR and CDR2 is FQNEAQ (reference sequence). V lost 5 bases and J lost 3, with 10 bases in between.

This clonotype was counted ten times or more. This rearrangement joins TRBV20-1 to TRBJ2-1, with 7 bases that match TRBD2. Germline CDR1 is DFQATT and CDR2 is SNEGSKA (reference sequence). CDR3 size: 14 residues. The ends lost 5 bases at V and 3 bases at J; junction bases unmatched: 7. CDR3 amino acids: CSAFGGSVYNEQFF. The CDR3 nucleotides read TGCAGTGCTTTTGGCGGGAGTGTCTACAATGAGCAGTTCTTC.

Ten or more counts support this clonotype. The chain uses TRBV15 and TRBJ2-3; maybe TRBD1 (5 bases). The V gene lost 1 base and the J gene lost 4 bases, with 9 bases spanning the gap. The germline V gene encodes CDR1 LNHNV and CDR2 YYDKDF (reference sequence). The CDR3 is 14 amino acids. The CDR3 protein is CATSRGQLADTQYF. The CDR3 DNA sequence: TGTGCCACCAGCAGAGGACAGTTAGCAGATACGCAGTATTTT.

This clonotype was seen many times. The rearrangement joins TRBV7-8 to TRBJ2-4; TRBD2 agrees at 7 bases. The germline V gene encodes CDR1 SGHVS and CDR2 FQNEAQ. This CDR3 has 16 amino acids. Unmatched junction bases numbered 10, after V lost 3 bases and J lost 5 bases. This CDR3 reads CASSFSPSSGENIQYF. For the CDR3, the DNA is TGTGCCAGCAGCTTTTCCCCATCTAGCGGAGAAAACATTCAGTACTTC.

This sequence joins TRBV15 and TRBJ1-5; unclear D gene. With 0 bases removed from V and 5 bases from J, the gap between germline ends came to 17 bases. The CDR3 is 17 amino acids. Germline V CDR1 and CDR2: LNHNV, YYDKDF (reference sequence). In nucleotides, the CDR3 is TGTGCCACCAGCAGAGATAGGGCAGCCAAGCAGGATCAGCCCCAGCATTTT. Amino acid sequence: CATSRDRAAKQDQPQHF.

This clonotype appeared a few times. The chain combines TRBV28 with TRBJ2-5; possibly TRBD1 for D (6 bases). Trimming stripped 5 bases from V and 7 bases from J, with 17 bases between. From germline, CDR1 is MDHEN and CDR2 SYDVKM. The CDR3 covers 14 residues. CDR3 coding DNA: TGTGCCAGCAGTGCCCCCTCAAAAGGGGGGACCCAGTACTTC. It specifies CASSAPSKGGTQYF.

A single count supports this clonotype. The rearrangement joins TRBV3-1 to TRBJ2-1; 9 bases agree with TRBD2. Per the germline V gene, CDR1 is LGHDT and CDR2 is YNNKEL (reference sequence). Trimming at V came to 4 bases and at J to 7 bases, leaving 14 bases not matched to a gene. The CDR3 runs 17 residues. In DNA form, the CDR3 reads TGTGCCAGCAGCCGACCCCGGGGCGGGAGGGCCGGAAATGAGCAGTTCTTC. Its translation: CASSRPRGGRAGNEQFF.

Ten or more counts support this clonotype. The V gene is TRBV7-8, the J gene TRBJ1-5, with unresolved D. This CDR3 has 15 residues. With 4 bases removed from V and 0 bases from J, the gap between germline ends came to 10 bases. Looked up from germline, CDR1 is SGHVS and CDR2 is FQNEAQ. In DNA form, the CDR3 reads TGTGCCAGCAGCTCCGAGGGCAGTAGCAATCAGCCCCAGCATTTT. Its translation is CASSSEGSSNQPQHF.

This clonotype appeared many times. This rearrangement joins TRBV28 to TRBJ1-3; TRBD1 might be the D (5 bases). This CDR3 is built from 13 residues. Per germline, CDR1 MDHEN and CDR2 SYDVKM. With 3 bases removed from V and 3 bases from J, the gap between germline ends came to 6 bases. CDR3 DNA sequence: TGTGCCAGCAGTTTGACAGTTGGAAACACCATATATTTT. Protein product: CASSLTVGNTIYF.

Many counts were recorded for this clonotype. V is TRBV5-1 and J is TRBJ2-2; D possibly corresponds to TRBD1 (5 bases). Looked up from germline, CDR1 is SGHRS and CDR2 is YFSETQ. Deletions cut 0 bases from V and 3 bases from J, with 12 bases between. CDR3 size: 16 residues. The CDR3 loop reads CASSLEGRVDTGELFF. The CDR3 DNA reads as TGCGCCAGCAGCTTGGAGGGCAGGGTAGACACCGGGGAGCTGTTTTTT.

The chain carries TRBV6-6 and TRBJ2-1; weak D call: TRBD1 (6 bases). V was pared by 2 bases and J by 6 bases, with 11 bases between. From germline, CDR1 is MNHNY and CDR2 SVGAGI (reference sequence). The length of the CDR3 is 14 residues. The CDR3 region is CASSYTRTVNEQFF. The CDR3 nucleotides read TGTGCCAGCAGTTACACCAGGACAGTCAATGAGCAGTTCTTC.

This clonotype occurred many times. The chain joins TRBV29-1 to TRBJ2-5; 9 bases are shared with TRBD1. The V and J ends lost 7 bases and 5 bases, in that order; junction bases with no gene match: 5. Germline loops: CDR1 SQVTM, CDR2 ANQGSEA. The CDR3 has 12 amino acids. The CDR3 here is CSGGTGTETQYF. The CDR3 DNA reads TGCAGCGGGGGGACAGGGACGGAGACCCAGTACTTC.

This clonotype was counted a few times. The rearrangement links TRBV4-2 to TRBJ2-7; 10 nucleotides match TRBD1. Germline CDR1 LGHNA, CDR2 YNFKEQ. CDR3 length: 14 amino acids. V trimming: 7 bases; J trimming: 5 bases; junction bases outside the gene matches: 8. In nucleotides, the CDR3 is TGTGCCAGCACCCCGGGACAGGGGTTCCACGAGCAGTACTTC. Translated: CASTPGQGFHEQYF.

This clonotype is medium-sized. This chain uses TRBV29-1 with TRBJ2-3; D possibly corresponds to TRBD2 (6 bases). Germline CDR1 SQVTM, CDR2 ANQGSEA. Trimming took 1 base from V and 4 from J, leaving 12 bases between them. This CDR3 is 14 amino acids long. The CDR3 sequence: CSVEGLRGSDTQYF. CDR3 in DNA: TGCAGCGTTGAAGGTTTGCGGGGATCAGATACGCAGTATTTT.